These 31 T cell receptor beta chains share one sample of origin, sequenced in a study of cytomegalovirus exposure and HLA in healthy donors. Produced via immunoSEQ multiplex PCR; TCRdb's table is partial and in-frame only. The sample consists of more than 250,000 clones, around 87% of them appearing once. The sequencing sample was made of PBMCs. All receptors derive from a woman in her 30s in good health and CMV-seropositive.

The rearrangement joins TRBV7-2 to TRBJ2-7; D perhaps matches TRBD1 (5 bases). Germline values: CDR1 SGHTA, CDR2 FQGNSA. This CDR3 has 13 amino acids. V shed 4 bases and J shed 6 bases, with 13 bases lying between them. DNA for the CDR3: TGTGCCAGCAGCTGGAGCGATGGGGCCGAGCAGTACTTC. It codes for CASSWSDGAEQYF.

Turning to this clone: Other nucleotide sequences in the sample specify the same CDR3. The CDR3 protein is CASSLWGNTEAFF. The CDR3 DNA reads TGTGCCAGCAGTTTATGGGGGAACACTGAAGCTTTCTTT. This chain links TRBV28 with TRBJ1-1; D is uncertain. V lost 0 bases and J 1 base, leaving 3 bases between the germline ends. Germline lookup yields CDR1 MDHEN and CDR2 SYDVKM. The CDR3 extends over 13 amino acids.

V and J are TRBV5-1 and TRBJ1-4, with D unclear. Germline-derived CDR1 and CDR2 are SGHRS and YFSETQ. This CDR3 comprises 15 residues. V was clipped by 4 bases and J by 5 bases, with 15 bases between them. CDR3 in DNA: TGCGCCAGCAGCGGCCAGGACGCTGCGAATGAAAAACTGTTTTTT. Translation: CASSGQDAANEKLFF. Full variable domain (outside the CDR3, taken from reference TRBV5-1 and TRBJ1-4): KAGVTQTPRYLIKTRGQQVTLSCSPISGHRSVSWYQQTPGQGLQFLFEYFSETQRNKGNFPGRFSGRQFSNSRSEMNVSTLELGDSALYLCASSGQDAANEKLFFGSGTQLSVL.

This chain connects TRBV7-7 to TRBJ2-5; 9 bases align to TRBD2. This CDR3 is 15 amino acids long. V shed 2 bases and J 4 bases; nucleotides not matched to a gene: 5. CDR1 is SSHAT and CDR2 is FNYEAQ in the germline V gene (reference sequence). In DNA form, the CDR3 reads TGTGCCAGCAGCTTAACCTTAGCGGGAGCAGAGACCCAGTACTTC. Protein sequence: CASSLTLAGAETQYF.

V usage is TRBV27 and J usage is TRBJ2-5; D is unclear. V lost 2 bases and J 7 bases, leaving 8 bases between the germline ends. The germline V gene has CDR1 MNHEY and CDR2 SMNVEV (reference sequence). This CDR3 contains 12 residues. The CDR3 region is CASSLRKGTQYF. DNA for the CDR3: TGTGCCAGCAGTTTACGTAAGGGGACCCAGTACTTC.

This chain uses TRBV5-4 with TRBJ1-1, with D unclear. This CDR3 spans 15 amino acids. Between the trimmed V and J ends, which lost 0 bases and 2 bases, there was a span of 11 bases. CDR1 and CDR2 (germline): SGHNT, YYREEE (reference sequence). Here the CDR3 reads CASSLGPGLNTEAFF. The CDR3 DNA reads as TGTGCCAGCAGCTTGGGCCCTGGGCTCAACACTGAAGCTTTCTTT.

The chain employs TRBV27 and TRBJ2-3; 7 nucleotides match TRBD2. The CDR3 is 17 residues long. CDR1 is MNHEY and CDR2 is SMNVEV in the germline V gene (reference sequence). V lost 5 bases to trimming and J lost 2 bases; unmatched junction nucleotides: 13. The CDR3 DNA reads as TGTGCCAGCAGTCCGAGCGGACTAGTGGGTCACACAGATACGCAGTATTTT. As protein: CASSPSGLVGHTDTQYF.

This rearrangement joins TRBV5-1 to TRBJ1-1; no reliable D call. The length of the CDR3 is 16 residues. The germline gives CDR1 SGHRS, CDR2 YFSETQ. Trimming took 0 bases from V and 0 from J, leaving 12 bases between them. CDR3 protein: CASSLDARDLNTEAFF. The CDR3 DNA reads as TGCGCCAGCAGCTTGGATGCCCGAGACTTGAACACTGAAGCTTTCTTT.

V usage is TRBV7-9 and J usage is TRBJ2-1, with D possibly TRBD1 on 5 matching bases. CDR1 SEHNR and CDR2 FQNEAQ come from the germline V gene (reference sequence). This CDR3 is 14 amino acids long. V dropped 7 bases and J dropped 5 bases, with 15 bases sitting between them. CDR3 amino acids: CASTWGSTHNEQFF. The CDR3 nucleotides are TGTGCCAGCACCTGGGGCTCCACACACAATGAGCAGTTCTTC.

The V gene is TRBV27, the J gene TRBJ2-3; no clear D. The V gene's germline CDR1 is MNHEY and CDR2 SMNVEV (reference sequence). The CDR3 spans 13 residues. V was pared by 4 bases and J by 6 bases, with 11 bases between. The CDR3 DNA is TGTGCCAGCAGTTATAAAGACGGGGATACGCAGTATTTT. This gives the protein CASSYKDGDTQYF.

The rearrangement uses TRBV14 and TRBJ2-1; 7 bases map to TRBD2. The CDR3 runs 15 residues. Germline V gene sequence: CDR1 SGHDN, CDR2 FVKESK. V shed 3 bases and J 8 bases; nucleotides not matched to a gene: 10. DNA for the CDR3: TGTGCCAGCAGCCACCTCGGCGGGAGCAGGGATGAGCAGTTCTTC. Its translation is CASSHLGGSRDEQFF.

This clone was recorded once. The rearrangement joins TRBV5-3 to TRBJ2-7, with D possibly being TRBD2 (5 bases). TRBV5-3 is an ORF, and what it does is uncertain. There are 12 residues in the CDR3. V was trimmed by 5 bases and J by 2 bases, leaving 8 bases between them. The CDR3 is CARREEAYEQYF. As DNA, the CDR3 is TGTGCCAGAAGGGAGGAGGCCTACGAGCAGTACTTC.

The rearrangement uses TRBV7-2 and TRBJ2-1, with 8 bases that match TRBD2. J gave up 4 bases and V 2 bases, and 7 bases lay outside the gene matches. CDR1 is SGHTA, CDR2 FQGNSA, per germline. The CDR3 runs 16 residues. CDR3 sequence reads: CASSLLSGGAYNEQFF. CDR3 nucleotides: TGTGCCAGCAGCTTACTCTCCGGGGGGGCTTACAATGAGCAGTTCTTC.

V gene TRBV4-3 combines with J gene TRBJ2-7; 8 positions match TRBD2. V was clipped by 0 bases and J by 3 bases; unmatched bases: 16. This CDR3 is built from 19 residues. Germline V gene data show CDR1 as LGHNA and CDR2 as YSLEER. The CDR3 nucleotides are TGCGCCAGCAGCCAAGAGCTGGGGAGTGGTGCGGGAGGAAACTACGAGCAGTACTTC. It specifies CASSQELGSGAGGNYEQYF.

The chain joins TRBV6-6 to TRBJ2-7; 7 nucleotides match TRBD1. CDR3 size: 11 residues. Germline CDR1 is MNHNY and CDR2 is SVGAGI (reference sequence). V shed 2 bases, J shed 11 bases, and the junction held 3 bases outside the gene matches. CDR3 residues: CASSYDRVEYF. The CDR3 DNA reads TGTGCCAGCAGTTACGACAGGGTGGAGTACTTC.

This clone was seen only once. The chain links TRBV11-1 to TRBJ1-2, with a weak D call TRBD1 (5 bases). V lost 5 bases and J 0 bases, leaving 13 bases between the germline ends. Germline assignment: CDR1 SGHAT and CDR2 FQDESV (reference sequence). The CDR3 consists of 15 residues. This chain's CDR3 is CASSPTTGANYGYTF. The CDR3 DNA is TGTGCCAGCAGCCCAACCACAGGAGCTAACTATGGCTACACCTTC.

The chain couples TRBV4-1 to TRBJ1-4, with 7 bases lining up with TRBD1. Germline loops: CDR1 MGHRA, CDR2 YSYEKL. J lost 4 bases, V lost 4 bases, and 6 bases had no gene match. The CDR3 consists of 15 residues. CDR3 amino acids: CASSRRTGDNEKLFF. The CDR3 DNA reads TGCGCCAGCAGCCGAAGGACAGGTGATAATGAAAAACTGTTTTTT.

The V and J genes are TRBV5-1 and TRBJ2-2, with a tentative D call TRBD1 (5 bases). The V end lost 0 bases, the J end lost 6 bases, and 9 bases lay between the germline ends. Germline CDR1 and CDR2: SGHRS and YFSETQ. This CDR3 comprises 14 residues. CDR3 nucleotides: TGCGCCAGCAGCTTGGCCTTAGGGGCCGGGGAGCTGTTTTTT. It yields the protein CASSLALGAGELFF.

V and J are TRBV18 and TRBJ2-5; D possibly corresponds to TRBD2 (5 bases). V lost 3 bases to trimming and J lost 4 bases, with 6 bases between them. CDR1 and CDR2 from the germline V gene are KGHSH and LQKENI. The CDR3 loop spans 12 amino acids. The CDR3 bases are TGTGCCAGCTCACCGGCGGGAGAGACCCAGTACTTC. This translates into CASSPAGETQYF. Full variable domain (outside the CDR3, taken from reference TRBV18 and TRBJ2-5): NAGVMQNPRHLVRRRGQEARLRCSPMKGHSHVYWYRQLPEEGLKFMVYLQKENIIDESGMPKERFSAEFPKEGPSILRIQQVVRGDSAAYFCASSPAGETQYFGPGTRLLVL.

As to this clone: No DNA is shown, since the ends of the CDR3 on it are uncertain; the CDR3 is the one TCRdb lists. The rearrangement links TRBV7-2 to TRBJ1-2; TRBD1 was called by the table and not checked on the DNA. Inclusive of both ends, the CDR3 amounts to 14 amino acids. Germline V gene data show CDR1 as SGHTA and CDR2 as FQGNSA. CDR3 residues: CASSLFGPGVGYTF.

The chain is built from TRBV28 and TRBJ1-2; 7 nucleotides align to TRBD1. The germline gives CDR1 MDHEN, CDR2 SYDVKM. J was trimmed by 6 bases and V by 3 bases; bases with no gene match: 10. CDR3 length equals 15 residues. The CDR3 here is CASSLDRQGWNGYTF. The CDR3 nucleotides are TGTGCCAGCAGTTTGGATAGACAGGGTTGGAATGGCTACACCTTC.

This clone was observed once. The J gene is TRBJ1-1, the V gene TRBV27, with D hard to call. V gave up 2 bases and J gave up 0 bases, with 10 bases separating them. Per the germline V gene, CDR1 is MNHEY and CDR2 is SMNVEV (reference sequence). The CDR3 is 15 residues long. CDR3 in amino acids: CASSLAGVMNTEAFF. In nucleotides, the CDR3 is TGTGCCAGCAGTTTAGCTGGGGTCATGAACACTGAAGCTTTCTTT.

Only a few counts were recorded for this clone. The gene calls are TRBV28 and TRBJ1-2; 7 bases align to TRBD1. With 5 bases clipped from V and 4 bases from J, the junction kept 4 bases outside the gene matches. Germline V gene lookup returns CDR1 MDHEN and CDR2 SYDVKM. The CDR3 is made up of 13 amino acids. The CDR3 is CASSNTGAYGYTF. CDR3 coding DNA: TGTGCCAGCAGTAATACAGGGGCCTATGGCTACACCTTC.

The V gene is TRBV27, the J gene TRBJ2-7; D remains unclear. The germline gives CDR1 MNHEY, CDR2 SMNVEV (reference sequence). The CDR3 runs 15 residues. Trimming left V 6 bases short and J 2 bases short, with 17 bases between. CDR3 bases: TGTGCCAGCAGCACCTCCTCCCCATTTCCCTACGAGCAGTACTTC. Translated, it gives CASSTSSPFPYEQYF.

V is TRBV27 and J is TRBJ1-3; D unclear. Per germline, CDR1 MNHEY and CDR2 SMNVEV (reference sequence). The V end was cut by 5 bases, the J end by 1 base, with 9 bases between. CDR3 size: 14 residues. In DNA, the CDR3 is TGTGCCAGCAGTGCCGGGGTTTCTGGAAACACCATATATTTT. Translated, it gives CASSAGVSGNTIYF.

This chain joins TRBV6-4 and TRBJ2-1; no firm D call. V was pared by 6 bases and J by 0 bases, with 15 bases between. Per germline, CDR1 MRHNA and CDR2 SNTAGT. The CDR3 runs to 16 residues. The CDR3 loop is CASSVTSLSSYNEQFF. Here the CDR3 DNA reads TGTGCCAGCAGCGTCACAAGTCTGAGCTCCTACAATGAGCAGTTCTTC.

This clone was detected a few times. CDR3 coding DNA: TGTGCCACCGCCATTGTCCAGTCGAACACCGGGGAGCTGTTTTTT. Protein sequence: CATAIVQSNTGELFF. The chain employs TRBV27 and TRBJ2-2; D gene uncertain. Germline CDR1 and CDR2: MNHEY and SMNVEV (reference sequence). The V end lost 10 bases, the J end lost 0 bases, and 15 bases lay between the germline ends. The CDR3 spans 15 residues.

The genes are TRBV7-8 and TRBJ2-5; 9 bases are shared with TRBD1. Trimming took 5 bases from V and 1 from J; bases not matched to a gene: 11. Germline V gives CDR1 SGHVS, CDR2 FQNEAQ. The CDR3 is 17 amino acids. In nucleotides, the CDR3 is TGTGCCAGCAGCCCCCCTACAGGGGGCGGGTTCCAAGAGACCCAGTACTTC. Translated, it gives CASSPPTGGGFQETQYF.

This chain uses TRBV5-1 with TRBJ2-1, with D possibly being TRBD1 (5 bases). CDR3 length: 13 residues. CDR1 and CDR2 from the germline V gene are SGHRS and YFSETQ. The germline V and J ends were trimmed by 0 bases and 7 bases, with 8 bases remaining between them. The CDR3 region has the DNA TGCGCCAGCAGCTTGGGGGGCGAGAATGAGCAGTTCTTC. Encoded protein: CASSLGGENEQFF.

The chain employs TRBV7-6 and TRBJ2-2; a possible D gene is TRBD1 (5 bases). Trimming took 4 bases from V and 4 from J, leaving 13 bases between them. Germline CDR1 SGHVS, CDR2 FNYEAQ. This CDR3 spans 15 amino acids. CDR3 loop: CASSSPRAVTGELFF. The CDR3 bases are TGTGCCAGCAGCTCCCCCAGGGCGGTCACCGGGGAGCTGTTTTTT.

The gene calls are TRBV29-1 and TRBJ2-7; 8 positions match TRBD2. V was pared by 5 bases and J by 6 bases, with 3 bases of the junction left unmatched. This CDR3 contains 11 residues. CDR1 is SQVTM and CDR2 is ANQGSEA in the germline V gene. CDR3 amino acids: CSVSGGFEQYF. CDR3 DNA sequence: TGCAGCGTTTCGGGGGGGTTCGAGCAGTACTTC.